What follows are 8 T cell receptor beta chains derived from one specimen sequenced in a study of monozygotic twins with inflammatory bowel disease. With the 5' RACE reads reprocessed, TCRdb shows one record per CDR3 protein and no DNA. This table holds about 110,000 distinct CDR3 sequences. Specimen: blood. These receptor sequences come from a human donor with ulcerative colitis or Crohn's disease, or a healthy co-twin of an affected twin (not recorded which).

The CDR3 here is CASSLVGQETQYF. The chain employs TRBV7-2 and TRBJ2-5. Germline CDR1 SGHTA, CDR2 FQGNSA. This CDR3 has 13 amino acids.

The V call is TRBV28, the J call TRBJ2-3. Germline V gives CDR1 MDHEN, CDR2 SYDVKM. This CDR3 contains 14 residues. The CDR3 sequence is CASGKVHRTDTQYF.

V and J are TRBV3-1 and TRBJ2-1; TCRdb's D gene call, TRBD2, goes unchecked for lack of DNA. CDR1 and CDR2 (germline): LGHDT, YNNKEL (reference sequence). The CDR3 has 17 residues. This CDR3 is CASSSHEVAGGDNEQFF.

The chain has TRBV7-2 and TRBJ2-3. The CDR3 spans 13 residues. Per the germline V gene, CDR1 is SGHTA and CDR2 is FQGNSA. CDR3 sequence: CASSLGYADTQYF.

This rearrangement joins TRBV11-1 to TRBJ2-5; TCRdb's assignment of TRBD1 cannot be checked, as there is no DNA. Germline CDR1 and CDR2: SGHAT and FQDESV (reference sequence). The CDR3 totals 15 residues. CDR3 residues: CASSSEGSVGETQYF.

V gene TRBV7-2 combines with J gene TRBJ2-5. CDR3 length: 14 residues. Germline-derived CDR1 and CDR2 are SGHTA and FQGNSA. The CDR3 region is CASSLAGIQETQYF.

The rearrangement uses TRBV6-5 and TRBJ2-5. Germline V gives CDR1 MNHEY, CDR2 SVGAGI. The CDR3 totals 14 residues. The CDR3 reads CASSYTGDQETQYF.

The chain combines TRBV10-3 with TRBJ1-1; TCRdb's D call, TRBD1, is unchecked because there is no DNA. The V gene's germline CDR1 is ENHRY and CDR2 SYGVKD. The CDR3 has 14 residues. CDR3: CAIRKTGQNTEAFF.